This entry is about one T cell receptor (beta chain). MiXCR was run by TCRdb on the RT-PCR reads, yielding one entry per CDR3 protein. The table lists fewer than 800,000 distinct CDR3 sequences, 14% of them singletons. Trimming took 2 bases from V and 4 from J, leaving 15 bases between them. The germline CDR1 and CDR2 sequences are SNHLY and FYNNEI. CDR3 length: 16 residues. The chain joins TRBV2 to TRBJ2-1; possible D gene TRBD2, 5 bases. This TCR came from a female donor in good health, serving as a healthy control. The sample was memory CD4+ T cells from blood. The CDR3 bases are TGTGCCAGCAGTGAAATGAGGGATCCGGTGTACAATGAGCAGTTCTTC. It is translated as CASSEMRDPVYNEQFF.